The clone carrying this T cell receptor beta chain was recorded at least ten times. Its specificity is unknown. The sample originates from a study of early T cells in non-severe SARS-CoV-2 infection. Findings and caveats of the study: Matches to VDJdb favored anti-spike CD8 responses and missed private and CD4 specificities.

cDNA molecules, individually, were tagged with unique molecular identifiers. TCRdb re-called the 5' RACE reads through MiXCR, storing one row per CDR3 protein. The table shows 25,000 to 30,000 distinct CDR3 sequences, with roughly 6% occurring only once. V lost 0 bases to trimming and J lost 7 bases, with 20 bases between them. The CDR3 is 17 amino acids. Germline V gene lookup returns CDR1 LGHNA and CDR2 YNFKEQ. Material for sequencing was whole blood. This chain connects TRBV4-2 to TRBJ2-3, with D maybe TRBD2 (6 bases). This sequence originates from an adult who was a healthcare worker with PCR-confirmed SARS-CoV-2 infection or an uninfected control (not recorded which). CDR3 DNA sequence: TGTGCCAGCAGCCAAGAACGGGGTAGCGATGGGAGGTATACGCAGTATTTT. Its protein is CASSQERGSDGRYTQYF.